Listed here are 11 T cell receptor beta chains from one sample, sequenced in a study of molecular identifiers for immune sequencing clone quantification. MiXCR, applied by TCRdb to the PCR reads, yields one record per CDR3 protein. Among about 640,000 distinct CDR3 sequences listed, approximately 20% were seen once. Sequencing input: naive CD8+ T cells from blood, with Jurkat cell RNA spiked in. This sample's subset: FACS-sorted CD8+CD4-CCR7+CD45RA+ naive T cells. The receptors were gathered from a human donor in good health. Some libraries in this study had Jurkat cell RNA spiked in.

This clonotype was seen at least ten times. The DNA of the CDR3 is TGTGCCAGCCTACAGGGGGCGAATTTGGCTGGGGCCAACGTCCTGACTTTC. Residues: CASLQGANLAGANVLTF. V usage is TRBV2 and J usage is TRBJ2-6; 9 bases align to TRBD1. Looked up from germline, CDR1 is SNHLY and CDR2 is FYNNEI. The CDR3 extends over 17 amino acids. Losses at the gene ends were 8 bases for V and 2 bases for J; bases not matched to a gene: 10.

This clonotype was seen ten or more times. The V gene is TRBV27, the J gene TRBJ1-1; D is undetermined. CDR1 MNHEY and CDR2 SMNVEV come from the germline V gene (reference sequence). V was cut by 6 bases and J by 5 bases, with 16 bases left in between. This CDR3 comprises 14 residues. CDR3 bases: TGTGCCAGCAGCCTTTCTGCGGCATGGACTGAAGCTTTCTTT. This codes for CASSLSAAWTEAFF.

The CDR3 is CASSSTRGPAYEQYF. As DNA, the CDR3 is TGTGCCAGCAGCTCAACAAGGGGTCCCGCCTACGAGCAGTACTTC. The genes are TRBV11-2 and TRBJ2-7; tentative D call: TRBD1 (5 bases). Trimming shortened V by 4 bases and J by 2 bases, and 15 bases separated the two germline ends. Per the germline V gene, CDR1 is SGHAT and CDR2 is FQNNGV. This CDR3 has 15 residues.

This clonotype has ten or more counts. J is TRBJ2-7 and V is TRBV7-9; D not certain. V shed 9 bases and J shed 3 bases, with 15 bases lying between them. CDR1 and CDR2 from the germline V gene are SEHNR and FQNEAQ (reference sequence). This CDR3 is 13 amino acids long. In nucleotides, the CDR3 is TGTGCCAGTGGTCGTGAGGTATACTACGAGCAGTACTTC. As protein: CASGREVYYEQYF.

The sample holds a few counts of this clonotype. The chain uses TRBV14 and TRBJ1-2; D not resolved. The V gene lost 4 bases and the J gene lost 1 base, with 19 bases spanning the gap. Per germline, CDR1 SGHDN and CDR2 FVKESK. The CDR3 runs 17 residues. CDR3 coding DNA: TGTGCCAGCAGCCCAAAGGCGCCCTGGGAGGATAACTATGGCTACACCTTC. Translating gives CASSPKAPWEDNYGYTF.

The sample holds a few counts of this clonotype. The gene calls are TRBV7-8 and TRBJ2-7, with D tentatively TRBD1 or TRBD2 (6 bases each). CDR3 size: 17 residues. The germline gives CDR1 SGHVS, CDR2 FQNEAQ. Trimming pared 0 bases from V and 3 bases from J, leaving 18 bases between. Here the CDR3 DNA reads TGTGCCAGCAGCTTAGCGGGGAAACGGGGGCCCCTCTACGAGCAGTACTTC. Its translation: CASSLAGKRGPLYEQYF. Drawing the rest from reference TRBV7-8 and TRBJ2-7, the complete variable domain is GAGVSQSPRYKVAKRGQDVALRCDPISGHVSLFWYQQALGQGPEFLTYFQNEAQLDKSGLPSDRFFAERPEGSVSTLKIQRTQQEDSAVYLCASSLAGKRGPLYEQYFGPGTRLTVT.

This clonotype was detected ten times or more. V and J are TRBV4-1 and TRBJ1-5, with D unresolved. The germline CDR1 and CDR2 sequences are MGHRA and YSYEKL. The CDR3 loop spans 15 amino acids. V lost 1 base, J lost 6 bases, and 13 bases lay in between. Here the CDR3 reads CASSQVYTGFQPQHF. The CDR3, as DNA: TGCGCCAGCAGCCAAGTATACACGGGGTTTCAGCCCCAGCATTTT.

The chain recombines TRBV4-3 with TRBJ1-5, with a tentative D call TRBD1 (6 bases). The germline V and J ends were trimmed by 0 bases and 4 bases, with 13 bases remaining between them. The V gene's germline CDR1 is LGHNA and CDR2 YSLEER. The CDR3 is 16 residues long. The CDR3 loop is CASSQDWRGANQPQHF. The CDR3 DNA reads TGCGCCAGCAGCCAAGATTGGCGGGGGGCGAATCAGCCCCAGCATTTT.

Regarding this clonotype: It may be a read error: a sequence one base away is much more abundant. This sequence joins TRBV30 and TRBJ2-1; no firm D call. There are 12 residues in the CDR3. Germline-derived CDR1 and CDR2 are GTSNPN and SVGIG (reference sequence). Deletions cut 4 bases from V and 7 bases from J, with 11 bases between. CDR3 in amino acids: CAWNAALNEQFF. DNA of the CDR3: TGTGCCTGGAACGCGGCATTGAATGAGCAGTTCTTC. The full variable domain, its missing parts supplied by reference TRBV30 and TRBJ2-1, is SQTIHQWPATLVQPVGSPLSLECTVEGTSNPNLYWYRQAAGRGLQLLFYSVGIGQISSEVPQNLSASRPQDRQFILSSKKLLLSDSGFYLCAWNAALNEQFFGPGTRLTVL.

This clonotype was found many times. The chain uses TRBV7-9 and TRBJ2-7, with D unclear. Trimming pared 0 bases from V and 7 bases from J, leaving 13 bases between. There are 14 residues in the CDR3. The V gene's germline CDR1 is SEHNR and CDR2 FQNEAQ (reference sequence). The CDR3 loop reads CASSLAGLAWEQYF. In DNA, the CDR3 is TGTGCCAGCAGCTTAGCGGGGTTAGCATGGGAGCAGTACTTC.

This clonotype turned up a few times. The rearrangement links TRBV6-5 to TRBJ2-7; tentative D call: TRBD2 (5 bases). The germline CDR1 and CDR2 sequences are MNHEY and SVGAGI. Trimming removed 4 bases at V and 6 bases at J, with 13 bases between. CDR3 length equals 13 residues. The CDR3 DNA reads as TGTGCCAGCAGTTGTTGCCGGGAATGCGAGCAGTACTTC. Translating it yields CASSCCRECEQYF.